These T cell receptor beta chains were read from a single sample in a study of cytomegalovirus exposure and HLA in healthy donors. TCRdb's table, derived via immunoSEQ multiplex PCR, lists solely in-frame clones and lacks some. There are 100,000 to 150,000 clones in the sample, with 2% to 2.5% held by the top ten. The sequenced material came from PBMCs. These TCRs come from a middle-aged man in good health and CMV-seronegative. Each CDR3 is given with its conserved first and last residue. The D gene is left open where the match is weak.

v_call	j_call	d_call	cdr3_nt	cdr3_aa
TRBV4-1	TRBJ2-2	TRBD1	TGCGCCAGCAGCCAAGGCGTTTACGGGACAGGGGGAACCGGGGAGCTGTTTTTT	CASSQGVYGTGGTGELFF
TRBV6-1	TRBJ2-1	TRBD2	TGTGCCAGCAGTGAACCAGGACGGTCAGCGGGATCTCGCATCTTC	CASSEPGRSAGSRIF
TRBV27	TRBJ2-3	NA	TGTGCCAGCAGTTTAGCGGCCTTACACACAGATACGCAGTATTTT	CASSLAALHTDTQYF
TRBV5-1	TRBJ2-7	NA	TGCGCCAGCTCAACCACCCATAGCTCTGGCTACGAGCAGTACTTC	CASSTTHSSGYEQYF
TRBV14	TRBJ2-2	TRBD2	TGTGCCAGCAGCGAGAGACTAGCACGGAACACCGGGGAGCTGTTTTTT	CASSERLARNTGELFF
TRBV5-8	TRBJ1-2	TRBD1	TGTGCCAGCAGCTGGGGACAGGGGCAGTCTAACTATGGCTACACCTTC	CASSWGQGQSNYGYTF
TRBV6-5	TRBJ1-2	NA	TGTGCCAGCAGGAGCATCTATGGCTACACCTTC	CASRSIYGYTF
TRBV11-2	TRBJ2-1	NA	TGTGCCAGCAGCTTGATCGGGAGCTCCTACAATGAGCAGTTCTTC	CASSLIGSSYNEQFF
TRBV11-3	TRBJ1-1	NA	TGTGCCAGCAGCGGCACAGCTGTGAACACTGAAGCTTTCTTT	CASSGTAVNTEAFF
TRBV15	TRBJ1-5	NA	TGTGCCACCAGCAGAGGCAAGGGCCAGGGGAATCAGCCCCAGCATTTT	CATSRGKGQGNQPQHF
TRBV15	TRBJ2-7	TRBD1	TGTGCCACCAGCCGAGGGCGGCAGGGGGCGCGGGAGCAGTACTTC	CATSRGRQGAREQYF
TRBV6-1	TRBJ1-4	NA	TGTGCCAGCTGGGCAAGGGGAAGTGAAAAACTGTTTTTT	CASWARGSEKLFF
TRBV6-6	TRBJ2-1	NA	TGTGCCAGCAGTCCCCCCTCGATAGATCGGGAGCAGTTCTTC	CASSPPSIDREQFF
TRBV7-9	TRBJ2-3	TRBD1	TGTGCCAGCAGCTCTAGACAGGGGGCGGCAGATACGCAGTATTTT	CASSSRQGAADTQYF
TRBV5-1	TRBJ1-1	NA	TGCGCCAGCGCAAGCAGGAAGATCACTGAAGCTTTCTTT	CASASRKITEAFF
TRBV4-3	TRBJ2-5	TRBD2	TGCGCCAGCAGCCAAGGTAGCGGGGTCCAAGAGACCCAGTACTTC	CASSQGSGVQETQYF
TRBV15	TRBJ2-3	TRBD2	TGTGCCACCAGCGGAATACTAGCGGGAAACACAGATACGCAGTATTTT	CATSGILAGNTDTQYF
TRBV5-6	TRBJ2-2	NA	TGTGCCAGCAGCCGACTTACCGGGGAGCTGTTTTTT	CASSRLTGELFF
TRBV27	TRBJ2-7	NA	TGTGCCAGCAGACCTTTTTGGCAAGGGGGACGGAGCCACGAGCAGTACTTC	CASRPFWQGGRSHEQYF
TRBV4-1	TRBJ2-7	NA	TGCGCCAGCAGCCAAGGCAGGGGAGCCTACGAGCAGTACTTC	CASSQGRGAYEQYF
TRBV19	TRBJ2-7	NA	TGTGCCAGTAGTCGGACAGCGACTAGCTTCGAGCAGTACTTC	CASSRTATSFEQYF
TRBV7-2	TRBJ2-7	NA	TGTGCCAGCAGCTTAATGGTTTTCTACGAGCAGTACTTC	CASSLMVFYEQYF
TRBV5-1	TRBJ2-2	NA	TGCGCCAGCAGCTTGGCATCCACGGGCACCGGGGAGCTGTTTTTT	CASSLASTGTGELFF
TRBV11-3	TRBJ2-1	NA	TGTGCCAGCAGCTTAGACAGCCGCCGCAGGGCCTACAATGAGCAGTTCTTC	CASSLDSRRRAYNEQFF
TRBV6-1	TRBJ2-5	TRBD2	TGTGCCAGCAGGGCCGCGGGGGGCCCAGAGACCCAGTACTTC	CASRAAGGPETQYF
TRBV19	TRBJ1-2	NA	TGTGCCAGTAGAAGGTCTTTAGGGAGAAGTAACTATGGCTACACCTTC	CASRRSLGRSNYGYTF
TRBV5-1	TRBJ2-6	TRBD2	TGCGCCAGCAGCTTGGACGTCAGCGGGATCTCTGGGGCCAACGTCCTGACTTTC	CASSLDVSGISGANVLTF
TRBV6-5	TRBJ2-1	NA	TGTGCCAGCCATAGCGGAATGTACAATGAGCAGTTCTTC	CASHSGMYNEQFF
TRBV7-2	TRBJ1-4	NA	TGTGCCAGCAGAGAAGGGGGGGCAACTAATGAAAAACTGTTTTTT	CASREGGATNEKLFF
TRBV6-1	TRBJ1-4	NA	TGTGCCAGCAGTGAAATGACAGTTAATGAAAAACTGTTTTTT	CASSEMTVNEKLFF
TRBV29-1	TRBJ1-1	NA	TGCAGCGCTAGGACGGACTGGAACACTGAAGCTTTCTTT	CSARTDWNTEAFF
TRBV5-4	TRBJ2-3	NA	TGTGCCAGCAGCTTGGGGGGGCGAGGGACAGATACGCAGTATTTT	CASSLGGRGTDTQYF
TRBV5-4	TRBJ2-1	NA	TGTGCCAGCAGCTTCGGGCTAGCTGACAATGAGCAGTTCTTC	CASSFGLADNEQFF
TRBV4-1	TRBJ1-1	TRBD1	TGCGCCAGCAGTGGACAGGGCCGGGCTGAAGCTTTCTTT	CASSGQGRAEAFF
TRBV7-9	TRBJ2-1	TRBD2	TGTGCCAGCAGCCGCGGACTAGCGGGAGGGGCCTACAATGAGCAGTTCTTC	CASSRGLAGGAYNEQFF
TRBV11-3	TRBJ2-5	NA	TGTGCCAGCAGCCACGGGGTCGGCCAAGAGACCCAGTACTTC	CASSHGVGQETQYF
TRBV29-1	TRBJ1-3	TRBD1	TGCAGCGTTGAAGGTTGGGACAGGGGGTCCGGAAACACCATATATTTT	CSVEGWDRGSGNTIYF
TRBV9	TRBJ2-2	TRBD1	TGTGCCAGTCAAGCCGGGACAGGGACTACCGGGGAGCTGTTTTTT	CASQAGTGTTGELFF
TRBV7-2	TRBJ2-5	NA	TGTGCCAGCAGCTTAGTATCGACAAACAAAGAGACCCAGTACTTC	CASSLVSTNKETQYF
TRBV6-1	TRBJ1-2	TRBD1	TGTGCCAGCAGTGAAGGCAGGGGGCTTTATGGCTACACCTTC	CASSEGRGLYGYTF
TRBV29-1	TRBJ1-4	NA	TGCAGCGTTGGCATTGACACATCTCTGGTCTTT	CSVGIDTSLVF
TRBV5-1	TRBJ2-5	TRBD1	TGCGCCAGCAGCTGGGGGACAGTTGTTAGGGAGACCCAGTACTTC	CASSWGTVVRETQYF
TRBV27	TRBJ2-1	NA	TGTGCCAGCAGTTTTGCGGATTCCTACAATGAGCAGTTCTTC	CASSFADSYNEQFF
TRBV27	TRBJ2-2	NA	TGTGCCGCAACTACAAGACAGTTACGGCCCGGGGAGCTGTTTTTT	CAATTRQLRPGELFF
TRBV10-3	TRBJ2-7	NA	TGTGCCATCAGCTCCTCCGGGACTGCGGCCTACGAGCAGTACTTC	CAISSSGTAAYEQYF
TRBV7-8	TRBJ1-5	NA	TGTGCCAGCAGCTTAGACAGTAGCAATCAGCCCCAGCATTTT	CASSLDSSNQPQHF
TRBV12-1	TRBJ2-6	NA	TGTGCCAGCAGCGGACCTAGCGGGAGCGAACTCAGGGGGGCCAACGTCCTGACTTTC	CASSGPSGSELRGANVLTF
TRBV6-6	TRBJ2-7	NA	TGTGCCAGCAGTTACAACCCGAAACAGAGCTACGAGCAGTACTTC	CASSYNPKQSYEQYF
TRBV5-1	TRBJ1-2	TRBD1	TGCGCCAGCAGCCAACAGGGACAGGTGGCGGGCTACACCTTC	CASSQQGQVAGYTF
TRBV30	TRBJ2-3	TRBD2	TGTGCCTGGAGTGTTTGGCTAGCGGGAGGGCCAGATACGCAGTATTTT	CAWSVWLAGGPDTQYF
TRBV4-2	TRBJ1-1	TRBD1	TGTGCCAGCAGCCCGGGCCAGGACAGGACTGAAGCTTTCTTT	CASSPGQDRTEAFF
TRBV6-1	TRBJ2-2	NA	TGTGCCAGCAGTAGACAGTTCACCACCGGGGAGCTGTTTTTT	CASSRQFTTGELFF
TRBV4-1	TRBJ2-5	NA	TGCGCCAGCAGCGTTCTGGTCAGGGAGACCCAGTACTTC	CASSVLVRETQYF
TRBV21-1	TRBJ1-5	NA	TGTGCCAGCAGCATCCTTGACAGGGTTAGCAATCAGCCCCAGCATTTT	CASSILDRVSNQPQHF
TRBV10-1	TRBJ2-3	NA	TGCGCCACCCGACAGTCTGGCACAGATACGCAGTATTTT	CATRQSGTDTQYF
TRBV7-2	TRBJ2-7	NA	TGTGCCAGCGCCCGGCGAGGGCGGGACGGCCCGGGGGAGCAGTACTTC	CASARRGRDGPGEQYF
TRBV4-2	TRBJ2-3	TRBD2	TGTGCCAGCAGCTCCCCCGGGGTAGCGGGCCGTCCCACAGATACGCAGTATTTT	CASSSPGVAGRPTDTQYF